A selection of T cell receptor beta chains follows, all from one sample in a study of STAT5B mutations in CD4+ large granular lymphocyte leukemia. Sequencing used immunoSEQ multiplex PCR; TCRdb keeps in-frame clones, though not all of them. The data contain tens of thousands of clones, around three quarters of them singletons. The sample taken for sequencing was CD4+ T cells from blood buffy coats. These receptors were obtained from a human donor in good health. The CDR3 runs from the conserved cysteine through the conserved F or W. D genes are given only for firm matches. Expanded clones get a size class; other rows say once, few or many, or leave the size out.

J gene | D gene | V gene | clone size | CDR3 DNA | CDR3 protein
TRBJ1-2 | . | TRBV10-2 | . | TGCGCCAGCAGTGAGTCAGGAGGCAGACGCTATGGCTACACCTTC | CASSESGGRRYGYTF
TRBJ2-2 | . | TRBV9 | . | TGTGCCAGCAGCGTAGGGGGCGGGTCGAACACCGGGGAGCTGTTTTTT | CASSVGGGSNTGELFF
TRBJ2-5 | TRBD2 | TRBV5-6 | . | TGTGCCAGCAGCTTGGTTAGGGCGGGAGGTGTAGAAGAGACCCAGTACTTC | CASSLVRAGGVEETQYF
TRBJ1-2 | TRBD1 | TRBV14 | . | TGTGCCAGCAGCCCCATACAGGGGAAGGACTATGGCTACACCTTC | CASSPIQGKDYGYTF
TRBJ2-1 | TRBD1 | TRBV28 | . | TGTGCCAGCAGGGCCGACGGGACAGGTCACAATGAGCAGTTCTTC | CASRADGTGHNEQFF
TRBJ2-7 | . | TRBV2 | . | TGTGCCAGCAGCCTAGCAAAGGTCCCCTACGAGCAGTACTTC | CASSLAKVPYEQYF
TRBJ1-5 | TRBD1 | TRBV19 | . | TGTGCCAGCCGGTCCGGGACAGGGTCCCAGAGGCAGCCCCAGCATTTT | CASRSGTGSQRQPQHF
TRBJ2-1 | . | TRBV6-1 | few | TGTGCCAGCGGGCGGGGTTTGAATGAGCAGTTCTTC | CASGRGLNEQFF
TRBJ1-5 | . | TRBV2 | . | TGTGCCAGCAGTGGAGTTTCAGGAAATCAGCCCCAGCATTTT | CASSGVSGNQPQHF
TRBJ1-5 | TRBD1 | TRBV4-3 | few | TGCGCCAGCAGCCAAGATCCTCTTTGGCACAGGGGGCGCAGCAATCAGCCCCAGCATTTT | CASSQDPLWHRGRSNQPQHF
TRBJ1-2 | TRBD1 | TRBV30 | . | TGTGCCTGGAGCCCTGACAGGGGGCCGCTTGGCTACACCTTC | CAWSPDRGPLGYTF
TRBJ2-3 | . | TRBV6-5 | . | TGTGCCAGCAGCTACATCGGGACTACAGATACGCAGTATTTT | CASSYIGTTDTQYF
TRBJ2-7 | . | TRBV7-2 | . | TGTGCCAGCAGCTACGGACTAACCTACGAGCAGTACTTC | CASSYGLTYEQYF
TRBJ1-2 | . | TRBV30 | . | TGTGCCTGGAACAACGGGGACAACTATGGCTACACCTTC | CAWNNGDNYGYTF
TRBJ2-3 | TRBD1 | TRBV14 | . | TGTGCCAGCAGCCCCCTTGGGACAGGGAGGGGCACAGATACGCAGTATTTT | CASSPLGTGRGTDTQYF
TRBJ1-4 | . | TRBV4-3 | . | TGCGCCAGCAGCCAAGCCGATCGTGAAAAACTGTTTTTT | CASSQADREKLFF
TRBJ1-6 | TRBD1 | TRBV25-1 | . | TGTGCCAGCAGTGAAAGACAGGGGGCTGATAATTCACCCCTCCACTTT | CASSERQGADNSPLHF
TRBJ1-1 | TRBD1 | TRBV7-2 | . | TGTGCCAGCAGCCAACCGACAGGGTTTGAAGCTTTCTTT | CASSQPTGFEAFF
TRBJ1-4 | TRBD1 | TRBV5-6 | . | TGTGCCAGCAGCTTGGGACAGGGTACCGAAAAACTGTTTTTT | CASSLGQGTEKLFF
TRBJ2-7 | . | TRBV18 | . | TGTGCCAGCTCACCTCGCGCTAGCTCCTACGAGCAGTACTTC | CASSPRASSYEQYF
TRBJ1-2 | TRBD1 | TRBV19 | once | TGTGCCAGTAGTTCCGGGACAGCGCCCTATGGCTACACCTTC | CASSSGTAPYGYTF